This TCR beta chain is from a study of OX40 agonist ivuxolimab in advanced cancers. Study-level background: Partial responses were seen in three patients, one with hepatocellular carcinoma and two with cutaneous melanoma.

This clone has just a few counts. This CDR3 is 14 amino acids long. CDR1 and CDR2 (germline): SGHNT, YYREEE (reference sequence). The junction had 4 bases not matched to a gene; V was cut back by 4 bases and J by 3 bases. Assay used: immunoSEQ multiplex PCR; TCRdb lists only in-frame clones, some missing. The table has some 58,000 clones, approximately 80% seen once; the top ten hold roughly 2.1%. The sample was CD4+ or CD8+ T cells sorted from blood, taken in a trial of the OX40 agonist ivuxolimab. The source is an adult with an advanced solid tumor such as melanoma, head and neck, liver or kidney cancer. This sequence joins TRBV5-4 and TRBJ2-7; 10 bases match TRBD1. In DNA, the CDR3 is TGTGCCAGCAGCCATGACAGGGGGCTCTACGAGCAGTACTTC. Its translation: CASSHDRGLYEQYF. Full variable domain (outside the CDR3, taken from reference TRBV5-4 and TRBJ2-7): ETGVTQSPTHLIKTRGQQVTLRCSSQSGHNTVSWYQQALGQGPQFIFQYYREEENGRGNFPPRFSGLQFPNYSSELNVNALELDDSALYLCASSHDRGLYEQYFGPGTRLTVT.